A selection of T cell receptor beta chains follows, all from one sample in a study of blood T cell repertoires in COVID-19. Method: immunoSEQ multiplex PCR; TCRdb's copy keeps in-frame clones and lacks some. The table records about 39,000 clones, roughly 85% of them present only once. Sequenced sample: peripheral blood. The receptors shown here come from a man between 60 and 75 years old with acute or convalescent COVID-19. Both conserved end residues are part of each CDR3. Each record gives: clone size, J gene, D gene, V gene, CDR3 protein, CDR3 DNA. The D gene is left open where the match is weak. Only part of the rows carry a size: once, few, many, or a class if the clone is expanded.

>few|TRBJ2-2|NA|TRBV19
CASTGRMRAGELFF
TGTGCCAGTACGGGCAGGATGAGGGCCGGGGAGCTGTTTTTT
>NA|TRBJ2-7|TRBD1|TRBV11-2
CASSMRQGTGYEQYF
TGTGCCAGCAGCATGCGACAGGGGACAGGCTACGAGCAGTACTTC
>NA|TRBJ2-4|TRBD1|TRBV4-1
CASSLRGQGARAENIQYF
TGCGCCAGCAGCCTACGAGGACAGGGGGCCAGAGCGGAAAACATTCAGTACTTC
>NA|TRBJ1-1|NA|TRBV11-2
CASSLAGTLGNTEAFF
TGTGCCAGCAGCTTAGCAGGCACCTTAGGGAACACTGAAGCTTTCTTT
>NA|TRBJ1-6|NA|TRBV3-1/TRBV3-2
CASSLKTGNSPLHF
TGTGCCAGCAGCCTAAAAACAGGGAATTCACCCCTCCACTTT
>NA|TRBJ2-5|NA|TRBV12-3/TRBV12-4
CASSFGEETQYF
TGTGCCAGCAGTTTCGGGGAAGAGACCCAGTACTTC
>NA|TRBJ2-3|NA|TRBV30
CAWSVVIAGERQYF
TGTGCCTGGAGTGTAGTGATAGCAGGGGAAAGGCAGTATTTT
>NA|TRBJ1-1|TRBD1|TRBV7-8
CASSWAATGTEAFF
TGTGCCAGCAGCTGGGCCGCGACAGGGACTGAAGCTTTCTTT
>NA|TRBJ2-5|TRBD1|TRBV24-1
CATSDTRQGAAETQYF
TGTGCCACCAGTGATACAAGACAGGGGGCGGCTGAGACCCAGTACTTC
>NA|TRBJ1-1|NA|TRBV6-5
CASSGTKATEAFF
TGTGCCAGCAGCGGGACAAAGGCCACTGAAGCTTTCTTT
>NA|TRBJ2-3|TRBD2|TRBV10-3
CAISSGTLNTDTQYF
TGTGCCATCTCTAGCGGGACCTTGAACACAGATACGCAGTATTTT
>once|TRBJ1-4|NA|TRBV2
CASIKLQGGREKLFF
TGTGCCAGCATTAAACTACAGGGTGGACGTGAAAAACTGTTTTTT
>NA|TRBJ2-5|NA|TRBV2
CASSDTGVLETQYF
TGTGCCAGCAGTGATACGGGTGTTTTGGAGACCCAGTACTTC
>NA|TRBJ1-5|NA|TRBV5-6
CASSLRGNQPQHF
TGTGCCAGCAGCTTACGGGGCAATCAGCCCCAGCATTTT
>NA|TRBJ2-3|TRBD2|TRBV4-1
CASSQLPSGVTDTQYF
TGCGCCAGCAGCCAATTGCCTAGCGGGGTAACAGATACGCAGTATTTT
>NA|TRBJ2-3|TRBD2|TRBV18
CASSRLAGETDTQYF
TGTGCCAGCTCAAGACTAGCGGGAGAAACAGATACGCAGTATTTT
>NA|TRBJ1-4|NA|TRBV30
CAWTPGGKLFF
TGTGCCTGGACTCCGGGGGGAAAACTGTTTTTT
>NA|TRBJ2-6|NA|TRBV7-3
CASSFPGVGANVLTF
TGTGCCAGCAGCTTCCCAGGGGTTGGGGCCAACGTCCTGACTTTC
>NA|TRBJ1-4|TRBD1|TRBV19
CASGPWDRGEKLFF
TGTGCCAGTGGTCCCTGGGACAGGGGTGAAAAACTGTTTTTT
>NA|TRBJ2-5|TRBD1|TRBV28
CASSLRGQGTGRREETQYF
TGTGCCAGCAGTTTAAGGGGACAGGGGACGGGTCGACGGGAAGAGACCCAGTACTTC